This T cell receptor beta chain was profiled in a study of blood T cell repertoires in COVID-19. Study context: There were acute and convalescent COVID-19 samples, and they came from the United States, Italy and Spain.

Donors were grouped by their self-reported clinical history. Among Cohort 3 donors, those recovered had two negative PCRs, clearance, or symptom resolution. Per the original data handling: Nucleated cell counts were estimated from reference gene primer amplification. TCRdb keeps only in-frame clones here, not all; method: immunoSEQ multiplex PCR. That table gives V, J and clone size, and the DNA gave D and trimming. Of 150,000 to 200,000 clones detected, around 82% appear once; the ten largest clones hold 12%. Germline V gene data show CDR1 as SGHTA and CDR2 as FQGNSA. The CDR3 runs to 14 residues. J lost 11 bases, V lost 5 bases, and 14 bases had no gene match.

This chain uses TRBV7-2 with TRBJ1-1, with 7 bases aligning to TRBD1. The material sequenced was PBMCs or T cells enriched from blood (not recorded which). This TCR was sampled from a man in his forties who had recovered from COVID-19. The CDR3 coding sequence is TGTGCCAGCAGCCCTCAACAGGGGACGGGATTCGCTTTCTTT. Amino acids: CASSPQQGTGFAFF.